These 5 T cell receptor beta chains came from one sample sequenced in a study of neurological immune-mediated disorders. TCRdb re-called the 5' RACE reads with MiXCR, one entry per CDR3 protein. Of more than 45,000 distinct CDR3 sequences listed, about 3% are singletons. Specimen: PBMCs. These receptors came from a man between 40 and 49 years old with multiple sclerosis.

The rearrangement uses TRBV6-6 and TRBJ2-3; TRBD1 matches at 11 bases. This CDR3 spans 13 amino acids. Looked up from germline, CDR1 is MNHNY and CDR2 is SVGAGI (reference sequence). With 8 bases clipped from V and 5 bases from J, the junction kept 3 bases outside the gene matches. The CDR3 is CASGQGAGDTQYF. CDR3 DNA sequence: TGTGCCAGCGGACAGGGGGCGGGAGATACGCAGTATTTT.

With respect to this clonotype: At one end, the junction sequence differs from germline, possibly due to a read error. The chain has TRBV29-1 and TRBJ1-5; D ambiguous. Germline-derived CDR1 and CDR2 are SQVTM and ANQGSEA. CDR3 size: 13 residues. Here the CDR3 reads CSVGVAFNQPQNF. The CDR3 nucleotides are TGCAGCGTTGGCGTCGCGTTCAATCAGCCCCAGAATTTT.

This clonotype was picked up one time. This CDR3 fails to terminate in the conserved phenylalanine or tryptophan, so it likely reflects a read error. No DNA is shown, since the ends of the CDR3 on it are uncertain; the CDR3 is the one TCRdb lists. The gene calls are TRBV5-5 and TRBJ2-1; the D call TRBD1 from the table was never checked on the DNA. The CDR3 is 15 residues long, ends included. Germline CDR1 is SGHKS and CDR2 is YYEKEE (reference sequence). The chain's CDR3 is CASSPRTVSYNELFI.

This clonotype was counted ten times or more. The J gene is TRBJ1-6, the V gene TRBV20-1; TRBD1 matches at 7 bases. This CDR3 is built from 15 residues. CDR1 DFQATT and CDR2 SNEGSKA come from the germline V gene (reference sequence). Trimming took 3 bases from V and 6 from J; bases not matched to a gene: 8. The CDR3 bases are TGCAGTGCTAGTCGGGAGGGGGCTCGTAATTCACCCCTCCACTTT. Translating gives CSASREGARNSPLHF.

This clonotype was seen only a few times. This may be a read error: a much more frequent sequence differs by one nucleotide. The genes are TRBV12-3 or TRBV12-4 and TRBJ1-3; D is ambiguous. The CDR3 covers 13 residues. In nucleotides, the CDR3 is TGTGCCAGCAGTTTGTCCAACGGAAAAACCATATATTTT. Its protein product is CASSLSNGKTIYF.